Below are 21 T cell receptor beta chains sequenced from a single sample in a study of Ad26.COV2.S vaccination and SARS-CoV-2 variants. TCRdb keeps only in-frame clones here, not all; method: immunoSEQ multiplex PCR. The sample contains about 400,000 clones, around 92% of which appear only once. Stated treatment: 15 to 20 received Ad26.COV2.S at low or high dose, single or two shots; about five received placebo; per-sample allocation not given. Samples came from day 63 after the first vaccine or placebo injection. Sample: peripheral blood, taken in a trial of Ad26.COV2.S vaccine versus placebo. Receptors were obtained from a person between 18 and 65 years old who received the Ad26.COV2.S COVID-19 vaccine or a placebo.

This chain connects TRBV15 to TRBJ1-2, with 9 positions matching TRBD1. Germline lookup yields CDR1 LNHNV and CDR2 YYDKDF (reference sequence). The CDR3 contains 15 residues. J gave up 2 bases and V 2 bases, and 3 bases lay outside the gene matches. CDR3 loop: CATSRSGTGNYGYTF. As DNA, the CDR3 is TGTGCCACCAGCAGATCCGGGACAGGGAACTATGGCTACACCTTC.

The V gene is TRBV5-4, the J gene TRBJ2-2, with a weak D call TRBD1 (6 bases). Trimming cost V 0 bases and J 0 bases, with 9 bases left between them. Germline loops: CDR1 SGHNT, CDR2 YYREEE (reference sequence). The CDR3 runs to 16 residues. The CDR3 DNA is TGTGCCAGCAGCTTGGCAAGGACAGCGAACACCGGGGAGCTGTTTTTT. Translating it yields CASSLARTANTGELFF.

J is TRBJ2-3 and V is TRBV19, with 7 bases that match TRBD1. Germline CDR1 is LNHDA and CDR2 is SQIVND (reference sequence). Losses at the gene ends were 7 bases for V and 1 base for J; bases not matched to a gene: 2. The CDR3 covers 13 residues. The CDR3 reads CASNDRGTDTQYF. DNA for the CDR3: TGTGCCAGTAATGACAGGGGCACAGATACGCAGTATTTT.

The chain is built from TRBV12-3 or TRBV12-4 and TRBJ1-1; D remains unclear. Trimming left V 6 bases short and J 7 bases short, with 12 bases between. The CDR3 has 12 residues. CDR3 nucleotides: TGTGCCAGCAGCCCCACAGCGATTGAAGCTTTCTTT. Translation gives CASSPTAIEAFF.

The CDR3 here is CASQPEDRVKGELFF. For the CDR3, the DNA is TGTGCCAGCCAACCCGAAGACAGGGTCAAAGGGGAGCTGTTTTTT. The chain is built from TRBV19 and TRBJ2-2; TRBD1 aligns across 7 bases. The CDR3 covers 15 residues. In germline, CDR1 is LNHDA, CDR2 SQIVND (reference sequence). The J segment lost 8 bases and the V segment lost 9 bases, leaving 15 bases of the junction unmatched.

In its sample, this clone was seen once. The CDR3: CASSGPGQGASLREQYF. The CDR3 coding sequence is TGTGCCAGCAGTGGACCGGGACAAGGGGCTTCCTTACGCGAGCAGTACTTC. The chain recombines TRBV6-2 or TRBV6-3 with TRBJ2-7; D possibly corresponds to TRBD1 (6 bases). Trimming took off 5 bases at V and 6 bases at J, with 26 bases between the two ends. The CDR3 loop spans 17 amino acids. CDR1 is MNHEY and CDR2 is SVGEGT in the germline V gene.

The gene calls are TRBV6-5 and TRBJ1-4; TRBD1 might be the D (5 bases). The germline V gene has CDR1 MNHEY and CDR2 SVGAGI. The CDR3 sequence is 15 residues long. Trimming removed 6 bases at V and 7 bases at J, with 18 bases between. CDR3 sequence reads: CASSYQGVLGEKLFF. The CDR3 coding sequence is TGTGCCAGCAGCTACCAGGGTGTCTTAGGTGAAAAACTGTTTTTT.

This CDR3 reads CASSLAGQRGELFF. CDR3 nucleotides: TGTGCCAGCAGCTTGGCCGGCCAAAGGGGGGAGCTGTTTTTT. The chain employs TRBV5-5 and TRBJ2-2; the D is unclear. Germline-derived CDR1 and CDR2 are SGHKS and YYEKEE (reference sequence). The CDR3 contains 14 residues. Trimming removed 0 bases from V and 8 bases from J, with 11 bases in between.

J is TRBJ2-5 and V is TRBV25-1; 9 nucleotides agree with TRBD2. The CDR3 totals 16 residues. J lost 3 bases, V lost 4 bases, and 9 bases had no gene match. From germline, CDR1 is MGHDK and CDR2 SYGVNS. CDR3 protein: CASSVPGLAGKETQYF. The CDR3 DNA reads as TGTGCCAGCAGTGTACCGGGACTAGCAGGCAAAGAGACCCAGTACTTC.

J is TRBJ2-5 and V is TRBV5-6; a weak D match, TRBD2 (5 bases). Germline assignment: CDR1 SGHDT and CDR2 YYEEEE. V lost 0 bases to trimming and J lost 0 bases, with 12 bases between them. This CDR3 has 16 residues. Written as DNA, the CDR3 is TGTGCCAGCAGCTTGGCGGACTTCAAGTACCAAGAGACCCAGTACTTC. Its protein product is CASSLADFKYQETQYF.

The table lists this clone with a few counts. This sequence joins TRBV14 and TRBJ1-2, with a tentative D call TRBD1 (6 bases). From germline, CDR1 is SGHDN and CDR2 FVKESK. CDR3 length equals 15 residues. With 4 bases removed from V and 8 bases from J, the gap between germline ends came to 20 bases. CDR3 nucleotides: TGTGCCAGCAGCCGAACACAGGGAGGTGGTTTAGGCTACACCTTC. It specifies CASSRTQGGGLGYTF.

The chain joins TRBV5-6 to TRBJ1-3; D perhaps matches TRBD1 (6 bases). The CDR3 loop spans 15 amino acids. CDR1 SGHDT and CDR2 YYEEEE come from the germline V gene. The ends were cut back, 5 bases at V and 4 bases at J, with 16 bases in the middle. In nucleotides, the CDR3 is TGTGCCAGCAGTCACGGGCACAGGGTAGGAAACACCATATATTTT. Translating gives CASSHGHRVGNTIYF.

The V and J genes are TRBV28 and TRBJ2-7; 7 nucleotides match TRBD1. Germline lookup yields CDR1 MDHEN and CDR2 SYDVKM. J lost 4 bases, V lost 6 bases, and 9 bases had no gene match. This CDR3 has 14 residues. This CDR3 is CASRETGKRYEQYF. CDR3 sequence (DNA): TGTGCCAGCAGAGAGACAGGGAAACGGTACGAGCAGTACTTC.

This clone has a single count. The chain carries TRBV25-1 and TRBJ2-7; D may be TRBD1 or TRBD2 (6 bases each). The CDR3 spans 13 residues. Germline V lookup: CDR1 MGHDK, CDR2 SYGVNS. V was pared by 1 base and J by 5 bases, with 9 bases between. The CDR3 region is CASSEWGANEQYF. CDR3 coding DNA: TGTGCCAGCAGTGAATGGGGGGCTAACGAGCAGTACTTC.

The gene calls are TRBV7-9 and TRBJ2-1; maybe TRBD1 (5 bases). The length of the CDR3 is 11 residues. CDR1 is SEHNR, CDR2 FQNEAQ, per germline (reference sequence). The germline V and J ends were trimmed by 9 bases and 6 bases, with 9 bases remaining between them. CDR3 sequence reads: CASYDSNEQFF. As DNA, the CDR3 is TGTGCCAGTTATGACAGCAATGAGCAGTTCTTC.

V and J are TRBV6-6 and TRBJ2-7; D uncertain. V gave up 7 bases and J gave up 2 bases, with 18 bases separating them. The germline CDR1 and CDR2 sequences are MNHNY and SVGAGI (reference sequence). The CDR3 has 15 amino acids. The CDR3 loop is CASTLGYLETYEQYF. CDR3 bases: TGTGCCAGCACATTGGGGTACCTAGAAACCTACGAGCAGTACTTC.

The CDR3 is CASSLEGQILPLHF. CDR3 in DNA: TGTGCCAGCAGCTTGGAGGGACAGATTCTCCCCCTCCACTTT. The gene calls are TRBV5-6 and TRBJ1-6; the match to TRBD1 covers 7 bases. The V gene end was trimmed by 0 bases and the J gene end by 13 bases; junction bases not matched to a gene: 7. The CDR3 loop spans 14 amino acids. The V gene's germline CDR1 is SGHDT and CDR2 YYEEEE.

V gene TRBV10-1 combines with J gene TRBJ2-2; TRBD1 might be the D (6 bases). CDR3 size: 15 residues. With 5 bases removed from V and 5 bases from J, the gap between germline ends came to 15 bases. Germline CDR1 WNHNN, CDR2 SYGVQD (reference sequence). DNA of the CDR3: TGCGCCAGCAGTTTAACAGGGTCGGGGACCGGGGAGCTGTTTTTT. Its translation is CASSLTGSGTGELFF.

This CDR3 is CASSLEDRASYEQFF. The CDR3 nucleotides read TGTGCCAGCAGCTTGGAGGACAGGGCTAGCTATGAGCAGTTCTTC. The rearrangement links TRBV11-2 to TRBJ2-1; 8 positions agree with TRBD1. The CDR3 contains 15 residues. J gave up 8 bases and V 3 bases, and 9 bases lay outside the gene matches. Per the germline V gene, CDR1 is SGHAT and CDR2 is FQNNGV.

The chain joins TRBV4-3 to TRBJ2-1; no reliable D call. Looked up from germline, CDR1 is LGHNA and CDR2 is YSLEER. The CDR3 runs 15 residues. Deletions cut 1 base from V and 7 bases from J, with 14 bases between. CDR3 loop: CASSQGQSPNNEQFF. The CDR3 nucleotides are TGCGCCAGCAGCCAAGGGCAGAGCCCGAATAATGAGCAGTTCTTC.

The CDR3 DNA reads TGTGCCAGCAAGGGGGTGCGGGGGGCCTGGGTGAATACGCAGTATTTT. Translated, it gives CASKGVRGAWVNTQYF. The rearrangement links TRBV11-2 to TRBJ2-3; TRBD2 aligns across 8 bases. The germline V gene has CDR1 SGHAT and CDR2 FQNNGV. The length of the CDR3 is 16 residues. The V gene end was trimmed by 7 bases and the J gene end by 7 bases; junction bases not matched to a gene: 16.